These 26 T cell receptor beta chains originate from one sample sequenced in a study of regulatory T cells in long-lasting Graves disease. Sequencing libraries for TCR beta were prepared with iRepertoire HTBI primers and Arm-PCR of CDR3 regions. TCRdb fed the multiplex PCR reads into MiXCR, producing one record per CDR3 protein. The sample contains some 330,000 distinct CDR3 sequences, 12% of which appear only once. Time point: newly diagnosed GD, antithyroid drugs for less than 3 months. Extracted RNA from PBMCs served as the source of the TCR library. These same data were also listed under a study on T cells in Graves' hyperthyroidism and ophthalmopathy.

Sequenced here: peripheral blood mononuclear cells (PBMCs), sampled at new diagnosis, from a patient treated with antithyroid drugs. These receptors came from a woman aged 18-29 years with Graves disease.

In this sample, this clonotype turned up many times. The chain couples TRBV27 to TRBJ1-1; 10 positions match TRBD1. The J segment lost 4 bases and the V segment lost 4 bases, leaving 3 bases of the junction unmatched. Germline V gene lookup returns CDR1 MNHEY and CDR2 SMNVEV (reference sequence). The length of the CDR3 is 14 residues. The CDR3 DNA is TGTGCCAGCAGTTCGGGACAGGGGACCACTGAAGCTTTCTTT. Protein: CASSSGQGTTEAFF.

V and J are TRBV4-1 and TRBJ1-1; maybe TRBD1 (6 bases). The V and J ends lost 0 bases and 5 bases respectively, with 13 bases between them. In germline, CDR1 is MGHRA, CDR2 YSYEKL. The CDR3 has 15 residues. CDR3 coding DNA: TGCGCCAGCAGCCAAGAGAGGGGCGGACAGACTGAAGCTTTCTTT. It encodes CASSQERGGQTEAFF.

The chain is built from TRBV6-2 or TRBV6-3 and TRBJ2-1; TRBD2 matches 10 bases. This CDR3 is built from 16 residues. Losses at the gene ends were 7 bases for V and 5 bases for J; bases not matched to a gene: 11. The germline V gene has CDR1 MNHEY and CDR2 SVGEGT. The CDR3 DNA sequence: TGTGCCAGCACTGAATTAGCGGGGGGCCGCCACAATGAGCAGTTCTTC. The encoded protein is CASTELAGGRHNEQFF.

A word on this clonotype: At one end the junction does not follow the germline gene, possibly because of a read error. CDR3 DNA sequence: TGCGCCAGCAAGGAAACGAGCGGTGGGGTCTCCTACAATGAGCAGTCCTTC. Translated: CASKETSGGVSYNEQSF. This chain connects TRBV4-3 to TRBJ2-1; weak D call: TRBD2 (5 bases). Germline V gene data show CDR1 as LGHNA and CDR2 as YSLEER. The CDR3 consists of 17 residues.

This sequence joins TRBV5-4 and TRBJ2-2; 12 nucleotides align to TRBD2. The ends lost 4 bases at V and 4 bases at J; junction bases unmatched: 8. The germline CDR1 and CDR2 sequences are SGHNT and YYREEE (reference sequence). The CDR3 contains 17 residues. For the CDR3, the DNA is TGTGCCAGCAGCGGCGGACTAGCGGGGTCACCCACCGGGGAGCTGTTTTTT. Protein product: CASSGGLAGSPTGELFF.

The genes are TRBV29-1 and TRBJ2-7, with D possibly TRBD1 on 6 matching bases. The CDR3 extends over 16 amino acids. Germline CDR1 is SQVTM and CDR2 is ANQGSEA. V was clipped by 1 base and J by 6 bases, with 22 bases between them. CDR3 sequence: CSVEGPIGSEGGEQYF. The DNA for the CDR3 is TGCAGCGTTGAAGGCCCAATCGGGTCCGAAGGGGGCGAGCAGTACTTC.

The table lists this clonotype with a few counts. The CDR3 coding sequence is TGCGCCAGCAGCCAAGATGAAAGGTTCCACGGCTACACCTTC. It encodes CASSQDERFHGYTF. The chain joins TRBV4-3 to TRBJ1-2, with D unclear. Trimming shortened V by 0 bases and J by 8 bases, and 13 bases separated the two germline ends. The CDR3 sequence is 14 residues long. Germline V lookup: CDR1 LGHNA, CDR2 YSLEER.

Ten or more counts support this clonotype. The V call is TRBV12-3 or TRBV12-4, the J call TRBJ1-1; D unclear. V was trimmed by 3 bases and J by 6 bases, leaving 5 bases between them. This CDR3 is built from 11 residues. DNA for the CDR3: TGTGCCAGCAGTTTCGGGCCTGAAGCTTTCTTT. Translation gives CASSFGPEAFF.

The V and J genes are TRBV11-2 and TRBJ1-5; 8 bases align to TRBD1. V shed 5 bases and J 7 bases; nucleotides not matched to a gene: 7. Germline assignment: CDR1 SGHAT and CDR2 FQNNGV. This CDR3 contains 14 residues. The CDR3 spells CASSMTGEWQPQHF. The CDR3 DNA reads as TGTGCCAGCAGCATGACAGGGGAATGGCAGCCCCAGCATTTT.

The rearrangement links TRBV4-3 to TRBJ2-7, with D perhaps matching TRBD1 (6 bases). From germline, CDR1 is LGHNA and CDR2 YSLEER. Trimming pared 0 bases from V and 3 bases from J, leaving 12 bases between. The CDR3 spans 15 residues. The CDR3 DNA sequence: TGCGCCAGCAGCCAAGATCCGACAGGACTCTACGAGCAGTACTTC. This translates into CASSQDPTGLYEQYF.

The V call is TRBV19, the J call TRBJ1-5, with 7 bases that match TRBD1. Germline values: CDR1 LNHDA, CDR2 SQIVND (reference sequence). V was pared by 3 bases and J by 0 bases, with 5 bases of the junction left unmatched. The CDR3 extends over 16 amino acids. CDR3 in amino acids: CASSMTGLYSNQPQHF. CDR3 in DNA: TGTGCCAGTAGTATGACAGGGCTTTATAGCAATCAGCCCCAGCATTTT.

This clonotype was observed at least ten times. The rearrangement links TRBV15 to TRBJ1-1; unclear D gene. There are 13 residues in the CDR3. Trimming shortened V by 0 bases and J by 1 base, and 3 bases separated the two germline ends. Germline V lookup: CDR1 LNHNV, CDR2 YYDKDF (reference sequence). The CDR3 region is CATSREGNTEAFF. DNA for the CDR3: TGTGCCACCAGCAGAGAGGGGAACACTGAAGCTTTCTTT.

V usage is TRBV19 and J usage is TRBJ1-5; no firm D call. Germline V gene sequence: CDR1 LNHDA, CDR2 SQIVND (reference sequence). V was cut by 11 bases and J by 2 bases, with 16 bases left in between. This CDR3 has 14 residues. The CDR3 protein is CASMSSLGNQPQHF. The CDR3, as DNA: TGTGCCTCTATGAGTTCGTTGGGCAATCAGCCCCAGCATTTT.

CDR3 loop: CASSLLVGYKTGELFF. For the CDR3, the DNA is TGTGCCAGCAGTTTATTGGTCGGCTATAAAACCGGGGAGCTGTTTTTT. This chain joins TRBV27 and TRBJ2-2; D remains unclear. CDR1 and CDR2 (germline): MNHEY, SMNVEV (reference sequence). V was clipped by 1 base and J by 5 bases, with 14 bases between them. The CDR3 extends over 16 amino acids.

There are many counts of this clonotype. The chain has TRBV13 and TRBJ2-7; tentatively, D is TRBD2 (6 bases). CDR1 is PRHDT and CDR2 is FYEKMQ in the germline V gene (reference sequence). Trimming cost V 6 bases and J 3 bases, with 18 bases left between them. CDR3 length: 15 residues. CDR3 DNA: TGTGCCAGCAGGCCAGGGAGGCCGGGCCACTACGAGCAGTACTTC. Its translation: CASRPGRPGHYEQYF.

This clonotype was counted a few times. V gene TRBV4-3 combines with J gene TRBJ1-2; D is uncertain. V was shortened by 2 bases and J by 3 bases, with 10 bases between the two germline ends. CDR1 is LGHNA and CDR2 is YSLEER in the germline V gene. This CDR3 has 14 residues. The CDR3 protein is CASSQIAADYGYTF. The CDR3 nucleotides are TGCGCCAGCAGCCAAATCGCAGCGGACTATGGCTACACCTTC.

At least ten counts were recorded for this clonotype. J is TRBJ1-6 and V is TRBV6-1, with D hard to call. The V end was cut by 7 bases, the J end by 7 bases, with 14 bases between. CDR3 size: 14 residues. CDR1 and CDR2 from the germline V gene are MNHNS and SASEGT. The CDR3 is CASNFLEANSPLHF. The CDR3 coding sequence is TGTGCCAGCAATTTCCTGGAAGCGAATTCACCCCTCCACTTT.

This clonotype was recorded many times. CDR3 region: CASSEISGYSYEQYF. The CDR3 DNA reads as TGTGCCAGCAGTGAAATTAGCGGCTACTCCTACGAGCAGTACTTC. This rearrangement joins TRBV2 to TRBJ2-7, with D possibly TRBD2 on 6 matching bases. The CDR3 is 15 residues long. Trimming removed 2 bases at V and 0 bases at J, with 11 bases between. Germline loops: CDR1 SNHLY, CDR2 FYNNEI.

A few counts support this clonotype. A much larger clone lies one base from this, so it may be a read error. The genes are TRBV24-1 and TRBJ2-3, with no clear D. This CDR3 is built from 13 residues. The germline gives CDR1 KGHDR, CDR2 SFDVKD. V was cut by 9 bases and J by 1 base, with 10 bases left in between. CDR3 in DNA: TGTGCCACCGGCGGCAGATGCACAGATACGCAGTATTTT. It yields the protein CATGGRCTDTQYF.

Many counts were recorded for this clonotype. This chain links TRBV20-1 with TRBJ2-3; 8 bases map to TRBD1. The CDR3 consists of 14 residues. Germline loops: CDR1 DFQATT, CDR2 SNEGSKA (reference sequence). V was clipped by 3 bases and J by 4 bases; unmatched bases: 6. The chain's CDR3 is CSASGRGPADTQYF. The CDR3 nucleotides are TGCAGTGCTAGCGGCAGGGGGCCGGCAGATACGCAGTATTTT.

The sample holds many counts of this clonotype. V is TRBV11-1 and J is TRBJ2-1, with D maybe TRBD2 (5 bases). V dropped 6 bases and J dropped 12 bases, with 18 bases sitting between them. Germline V gives CDR1 SGHAT, CDR2 FQDESV (reference sequence). The CDR3 is 13 amino acids. In nucleotides, the CDR3 is TGTGCCAGCAGTCGGCCTCTGGGAGTGGGGCAGTTCTTC. The encoded protein is CASSRPLGVGQFF.

The chain joins TRBV11-2 to TRBJ1-1; D gene uncertain. The germline gives CDR1 SGHAT, CDR2 FQNNGV. This CDR3 is 11 amino acids long. The V end was cut by 5 bases, the J end by 11 bases, with 12 bases between. CDR3 amino acids: CASSTTEVAFF. The CDR3 DNA follows: TGTGCCAGCAGCACCACGGAGGTGGCTTTCTTT.

This clonotype was picked up a small number of times. This may be a read error, as it is one base from a much larger clone. The chain links TRBV6-2 or TRBV6-3 to TRBJ2-1; tentative D call: TRBD1 (6 bases). This CDR3 comprises 19 residues. Germline assignment: CDR1 MNHEY and CDR2 SVGEGT. Here the CDR3 DNA reads TGTGCCAGCAGACCCCGGGCAGGGGACCAGCTCAAATCCTACAATGAGCAGTCCTTC. Translation gives CASRPRAGDQLKSYNEQSF.

This chain links TRBV5-4 with TRBJ1-2; D ambiguous. The CDR3 has 13 residues. Trimming pared 4 bases from V and 2 bases from J, leaving 9 bases between. Germline CDR1 and CDR2: SGHNT and YYREEE (reference sequence). The CDR3, as DNA: TGTGCCAGCAGCACCGACAACAACTATGGCTACACCTTC. Its protein product is CASSTDNNYGYTF.

This clonotype appeared many times. This chain links TRBV28 with TRBJ1-2; 9 bases fit TRBD1. With 4 bases clipped from V and 5 bases from J, the junction kept 2 bases outside the gene matches. This CDR3 region has 13 residues. The germline CDR1 and CDR2 sequences are MDHEN and SYDVKM. CDR3 residues: CASSWTGVYGYTF. The CDR3 region has the DNA TGTGCCAGCAGTTGGACAGGGGTATATGGCTACACCTTC.

Ten or more counts support this clonotype. The chain has TRBV12-3 or TRBV12-4 and TRBJ2-7; D gene uncertain. This CDR3 is 10 amino acids long. Trimming left V 6 bases short and J 5 bases short, with 5 bases between. CDR3: CASRVDEQYF. The DNA of the CDR3 is TGTGCCAGCAGGGTCGACGAGCAGTACTTC.